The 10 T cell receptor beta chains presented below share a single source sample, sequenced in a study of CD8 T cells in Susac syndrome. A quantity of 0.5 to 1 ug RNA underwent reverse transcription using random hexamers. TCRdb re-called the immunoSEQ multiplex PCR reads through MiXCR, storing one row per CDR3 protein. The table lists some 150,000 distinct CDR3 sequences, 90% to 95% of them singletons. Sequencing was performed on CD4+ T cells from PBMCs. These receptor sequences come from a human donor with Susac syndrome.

Here the CDR3 DNA reads TGTGCCAGCAGTTGGGACAGGGGTACTGAAGCTTTCTTT. It specifies CASSWDRGTEAFF. V is TRBV12-3 or TRBV12-4 and J is TRBJ1-1, with TRBD1 identical over 10 bases. The CDR3 extends over 13 amino acids. The J segment lost 5 bases and the V segment lost 4 bases, leaving 1 base of the junction unmatched.

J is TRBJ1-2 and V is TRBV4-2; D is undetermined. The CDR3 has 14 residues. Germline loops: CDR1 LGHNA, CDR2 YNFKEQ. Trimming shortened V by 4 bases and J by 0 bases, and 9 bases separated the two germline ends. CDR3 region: CASSPRASNYGYTF. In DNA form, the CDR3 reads TGTGCCAGCAGCCCACGGGCGTCTAACTATGGCTACACCTTC.

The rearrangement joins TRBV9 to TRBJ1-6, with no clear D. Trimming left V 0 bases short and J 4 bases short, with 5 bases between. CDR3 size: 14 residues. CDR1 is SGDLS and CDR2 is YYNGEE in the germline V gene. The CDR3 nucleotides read TGTGCCAGCAGCGTAGACAGATATAATTCACCCCTCCACTTT. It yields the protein CASSVDRYNSPLHF.

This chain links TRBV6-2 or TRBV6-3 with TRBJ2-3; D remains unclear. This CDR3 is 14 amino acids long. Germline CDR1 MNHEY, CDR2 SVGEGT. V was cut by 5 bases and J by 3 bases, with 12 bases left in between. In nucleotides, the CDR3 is TGTGCCAGCAGTCCAGTCCGGACGACAGATACGCAGTATTTT. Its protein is CASSPVRTTDTQYF.

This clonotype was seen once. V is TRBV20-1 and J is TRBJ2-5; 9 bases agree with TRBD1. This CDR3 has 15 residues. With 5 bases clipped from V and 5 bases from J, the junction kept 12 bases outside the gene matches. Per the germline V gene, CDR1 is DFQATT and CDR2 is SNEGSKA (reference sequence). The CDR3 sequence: CSAVQGTGPWETQYF. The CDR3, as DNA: TGCAGTGCTGTGCAAGGGACAGGGCCATGGGAGACCCAGTACTTC.

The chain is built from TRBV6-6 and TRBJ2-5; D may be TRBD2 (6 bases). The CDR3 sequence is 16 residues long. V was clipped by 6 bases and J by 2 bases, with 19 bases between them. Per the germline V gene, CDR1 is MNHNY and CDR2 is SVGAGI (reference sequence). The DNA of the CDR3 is TGTGCCAGCAGGGGAATATGGGGGGATCCTCAAGAGACCCAGTACTTC. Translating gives CASRGIWGDPQETQYF.

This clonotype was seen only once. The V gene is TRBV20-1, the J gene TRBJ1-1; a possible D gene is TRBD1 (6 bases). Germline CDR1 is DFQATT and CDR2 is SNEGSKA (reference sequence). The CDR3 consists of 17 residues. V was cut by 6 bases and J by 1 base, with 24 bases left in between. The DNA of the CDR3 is TGCAGTGCCCGCCGGACAGTCACTCTCTGGGCGAACACTGAAGCTTTCTTT. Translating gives CSARRTVTLWANTEAFF.

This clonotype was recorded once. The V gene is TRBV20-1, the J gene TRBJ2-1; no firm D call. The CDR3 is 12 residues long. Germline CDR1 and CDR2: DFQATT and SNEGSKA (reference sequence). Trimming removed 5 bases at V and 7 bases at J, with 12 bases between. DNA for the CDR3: TGCAGTGCTCCGGACGCCCTGAATGAGCAGTTCTTC. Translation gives CSAPDALNEQFF.

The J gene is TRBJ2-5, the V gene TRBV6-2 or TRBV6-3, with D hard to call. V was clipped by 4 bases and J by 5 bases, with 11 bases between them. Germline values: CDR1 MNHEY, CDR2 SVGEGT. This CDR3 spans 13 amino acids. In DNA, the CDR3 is TGTGCCAGCAGTTTTTACAGTGCGGAGACCCAGTACTTC. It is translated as CASSFYSAETQYF.

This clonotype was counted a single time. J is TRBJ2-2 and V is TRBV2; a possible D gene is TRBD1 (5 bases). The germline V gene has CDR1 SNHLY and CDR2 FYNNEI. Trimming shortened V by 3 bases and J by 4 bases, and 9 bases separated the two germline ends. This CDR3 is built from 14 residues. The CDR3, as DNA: TGTGCCAGCAGTGACAGGGCAGGCACCGGGGAGCTGTTTTTT. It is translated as CASSDRAGTGELFF.